The 8 T cell receptor beta chains given below trace back to one sample, sequenced in a study of cytomegalovirus exposure and HLA in healthy donors. Researchers ran the PCR with 60 Vbeta and 13 Jbeta primers. Profiling relied on immunoSEQ multiplex PCR, and the TCRdb table lists in-frame clones only, not all of them. Of 100,000 to 150,000 clones in the sample, more than 65% were seen once. What was sequenced was PBMCs. All receptors derive from a man between 18 and 35 years old in good health and CMV-seropositive.

The chain combines TRBV11-2 with TRBJ2-3, with D unclear. Trimming shortened V by 1 base and J by 2 bases, and 7 bases separated the two germline ends. The CDR3 runs 14 residues. Germline-derived CDR1 and CDR2 are SGHAT and FQNNGV. DNA of the CDR3: TGTGCCAGCAGCTTAGTAGTCAACACAGATACGCAGTATTTT. Translated, it gives CASSLVVNTDTQYF. Looking up the rest from reference TRBV11-2 and TRBJ2-3 gives the full variable domain: EAGVAQSPRYKIIEKRQSVAFWCNPISGHATLYWYQQILGQGPKLLIQFQNNGVVDDSQLPKDRFSAERLKGVDSTLKIQPAKLEDSAVYLCASSLVVNTDTQYFGPGTRLTVL.

The chain uses TRBV6-5 and TRBJ1-2; TRBD1 aligns across 7 bases. Germline V CDR1 and CDR2: MNHEY, SVGAGI. The CDR3 is 14 residues long. V gave up 4 bases and J gave up 4 bases; unmatched junction bases: 6. The CDR3 nucleotides read TGTGCCAGCAGTTCACCGGGACAGATCTATGGCTACACCTTC. Its translation is CASSSPGQIYGYTF.

This rearrangement joins TRBV4-2 to TRBJ2-1, with 7 bases matching TRBD2. Germline CDR1 and CDR2: LGHNA and YNFKEQ. Losses at the gene ends were 1 base for V and 7 bases for J; bases not matched to a gene: 10. The CDR3 length is 16 residues. The CDR3 reads CASSQGGGDSGNEQFF. The CDR3 region has the DNA TGTGCCAGCAGCCAAGGGGGCGGGGATAGCGGGAATGAGCAGTTCTTC.

The chain couples TRBV9 to TRBJ2-5, with unresolved D. The CDR3 has 16 amino acids. V was cut by 3 bases and J by 5 bases, with 20 bases left in between. The germline V gene has CDR1 SGDLS and CDR2 YYNGEE. The CDR3 DNA reads as TGTGCCAGCAGCGCAACCACCCTCCAGCGAAAGGAGACCCAGTACTTC. It encodes CASSATTLQRKETQYF.

This chain connects TRBV19 to TRBJ1-4; a possible D gene is TRBD1 (5 bases). V shed 0 bases and J shed 4 bases, with 12 bases lying between them. The CDR3 contains 16 residues. Germline CDR1 and CDR2: LNHDA and SQIVND (reference sequence). CDR3 DNA sequence: TGTGCCAGTAGTATAGATCGGCAGGGATTTAATGAAAAACTGTTTTTT. Amino acids: CASSIDRQGFNEKLFF.

The genes are TRBV7-8 and TRBJ2-1; 8 nucleotides align to TRBD2. CDR1 is SGHVS and CDR2 is FQNEAQ in the germline V gene. CDR3 length equals 17 residues. V gave up 0 bases and J gave up 10 bases; unmatched junction bases: 14. The CDR3: CASSLARSIAGTEEQFF. CDR3 nucleotides: TGTGCCAGCAGCTTAGCGCGGTCGATAGCGGGGACCGAGGAGCAGTTCTTC.

The J gene is TRBJ2-5, the V gene TRBV11-2; D is ambiguous. This CDR3 comprises 12 residues. Per the germline V gene, CDR1 is SGHAT and CDR2 is FQNNGV. V lost 1 base, J lost 5 bases, and 5 bases lay in between. The CDR3 loop is CASSLAEETQYF. The CDR3 coding sequence is TGTGCCAGCAGCTTAGCGGAGGAGACCCAGTACTTC.

V and J are TRBV7-9 and TRBJ2-3, with 10 bases lining up with TRBD2. The germline gives CDR1 SEHNR, CDR2 FQNEAQ (reference sequence). This CDR3 comprises 16 residues. The J segment lost 0 bases and the V segment lost 5 bases, leaving 5 bases of the junction unmatched. The CDR3 loop reads CASSRISGGSTDTQYF. The CDR3 nucleotides read TGTGCCAGCAGCCGCATTAGCGGGGGGAGCACAGATACGCAGTATTTT.